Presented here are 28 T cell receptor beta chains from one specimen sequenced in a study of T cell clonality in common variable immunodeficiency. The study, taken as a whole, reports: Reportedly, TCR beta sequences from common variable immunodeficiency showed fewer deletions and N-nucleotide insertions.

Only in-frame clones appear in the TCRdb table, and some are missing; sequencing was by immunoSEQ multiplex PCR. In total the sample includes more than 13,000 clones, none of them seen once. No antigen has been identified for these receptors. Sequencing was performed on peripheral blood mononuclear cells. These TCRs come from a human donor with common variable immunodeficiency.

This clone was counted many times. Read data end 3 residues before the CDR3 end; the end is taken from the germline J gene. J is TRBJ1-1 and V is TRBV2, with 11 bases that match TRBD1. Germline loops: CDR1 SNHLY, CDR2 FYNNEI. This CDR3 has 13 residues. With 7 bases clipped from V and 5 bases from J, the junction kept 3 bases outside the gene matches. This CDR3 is CASTGDRGTEAFF. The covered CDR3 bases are TGTGCCAGCACAGGGGACAGGGGGACTGAA.

CDR3 amino acids: CASSKGQGGVGELFF. Partial CDR3 DNA: TGTGCCAGTAGTAAGGGACAGGGAGGGGTCGGGGAG. The genes are TRBV19 and TRBJ2-2; 9 nucleotides align to TRBD1. The CDR3 end is not reached by the read, which stops 3 residues before it; the germline J gene fills it in. Germline CDR1 and CDR2: LNHDA and SQIVND (reference sequence). The length of the CDR3 is 15 residues. The V gene end was trimmed by 4 bases and the J gene end by 7 bases; junction bases not matched to a gene: 7.

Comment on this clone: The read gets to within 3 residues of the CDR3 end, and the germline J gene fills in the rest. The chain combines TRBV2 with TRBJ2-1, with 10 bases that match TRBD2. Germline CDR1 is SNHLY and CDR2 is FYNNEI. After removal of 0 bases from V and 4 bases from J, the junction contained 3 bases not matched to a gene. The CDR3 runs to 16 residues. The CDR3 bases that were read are TGTGCCAGCAGTGAAGCTAGCGGGGGGAATTACAATGAG. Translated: CASSEASGGNYNE. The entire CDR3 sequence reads CASSEASGGNYNEQFF.

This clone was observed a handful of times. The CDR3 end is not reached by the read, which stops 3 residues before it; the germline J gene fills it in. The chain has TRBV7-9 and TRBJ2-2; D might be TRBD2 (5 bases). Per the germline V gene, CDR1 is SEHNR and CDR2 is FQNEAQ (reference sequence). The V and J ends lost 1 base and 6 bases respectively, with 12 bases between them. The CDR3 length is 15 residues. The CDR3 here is CASSLEARGAGELFF. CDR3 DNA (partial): TGTGCCAGCAGCTTAGAAGCTCGGGGAGCCGGGGAG.

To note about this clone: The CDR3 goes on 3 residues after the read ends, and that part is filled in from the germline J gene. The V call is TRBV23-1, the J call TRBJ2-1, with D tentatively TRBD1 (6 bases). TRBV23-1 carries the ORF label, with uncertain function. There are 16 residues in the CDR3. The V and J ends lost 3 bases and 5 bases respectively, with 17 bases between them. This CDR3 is CASSHHPRGKDNEQFF. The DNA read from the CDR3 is TGCGCCAGCAGTCACCACCCCAGGGGAAAAGACAATGAG.

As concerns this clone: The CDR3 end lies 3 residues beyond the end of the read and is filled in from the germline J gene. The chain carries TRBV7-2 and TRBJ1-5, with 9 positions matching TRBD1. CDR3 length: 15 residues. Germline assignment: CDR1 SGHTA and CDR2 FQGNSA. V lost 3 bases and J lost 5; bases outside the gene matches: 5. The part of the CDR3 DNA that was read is TGTGCCAGCAGCTTGGACAGGGGACGACATCAGCCC. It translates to CASSLDRGRHQP. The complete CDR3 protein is CASSLDRGRHQPQHF.

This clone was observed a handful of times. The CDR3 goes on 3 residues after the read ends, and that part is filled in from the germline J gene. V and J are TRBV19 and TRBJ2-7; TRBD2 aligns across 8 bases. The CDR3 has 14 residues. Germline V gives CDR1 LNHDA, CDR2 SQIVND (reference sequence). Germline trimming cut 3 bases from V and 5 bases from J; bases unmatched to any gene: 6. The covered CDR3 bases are TGTGCCAGTAGTATGACTAGCGCTTTCAACGAG. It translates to CASSMTSAFNE. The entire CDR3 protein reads CASSMTSAFNEQYF.

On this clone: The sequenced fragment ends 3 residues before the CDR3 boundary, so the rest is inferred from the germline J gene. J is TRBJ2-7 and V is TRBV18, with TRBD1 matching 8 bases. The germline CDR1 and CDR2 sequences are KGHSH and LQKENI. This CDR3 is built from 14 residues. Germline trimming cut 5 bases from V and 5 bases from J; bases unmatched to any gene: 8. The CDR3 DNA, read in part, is TGTGCCAGCTCATTTGCCAGGGGGCTTGACGAG. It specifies CASSFARGLDE. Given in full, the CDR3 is CASSFARGLDEQYF.

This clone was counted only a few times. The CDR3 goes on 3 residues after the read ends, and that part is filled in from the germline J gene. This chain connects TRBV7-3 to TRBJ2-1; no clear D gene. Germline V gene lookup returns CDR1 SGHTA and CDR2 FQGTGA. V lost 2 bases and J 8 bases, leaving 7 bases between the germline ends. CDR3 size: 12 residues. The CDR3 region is CASSLGTHEQFF. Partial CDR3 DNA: TGTGCCAGCAGCTTAGGCACCCATGAG.

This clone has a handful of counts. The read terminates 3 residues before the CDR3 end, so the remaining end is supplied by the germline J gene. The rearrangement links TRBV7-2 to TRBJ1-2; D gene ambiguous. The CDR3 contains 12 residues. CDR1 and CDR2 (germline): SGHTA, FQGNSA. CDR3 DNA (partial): TGTGCCAGCATCGGAGCAGGATGGGGC. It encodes CASIGAGWG. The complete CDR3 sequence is CASIGAGWGYTF.

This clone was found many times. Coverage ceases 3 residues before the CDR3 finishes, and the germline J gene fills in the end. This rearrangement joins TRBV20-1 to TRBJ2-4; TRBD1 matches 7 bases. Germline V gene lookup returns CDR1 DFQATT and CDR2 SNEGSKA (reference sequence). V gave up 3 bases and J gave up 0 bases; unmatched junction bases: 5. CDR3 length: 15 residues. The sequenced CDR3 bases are TGCAGTGCTAGGAGGACAGGCCTAGCCAAAAACATT. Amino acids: CSARRTGLAKNI. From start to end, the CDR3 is CSARRTGLAKNIQYF.

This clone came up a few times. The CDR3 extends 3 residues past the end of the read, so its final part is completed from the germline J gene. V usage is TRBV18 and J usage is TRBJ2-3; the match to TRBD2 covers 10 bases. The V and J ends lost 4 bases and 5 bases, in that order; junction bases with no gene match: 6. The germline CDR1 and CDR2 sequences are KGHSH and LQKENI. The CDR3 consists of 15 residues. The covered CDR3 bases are TGTGCCAGCTCACGAGCGGGGGGGGTCAAAGATACG. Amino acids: CASSRAGGVKDT. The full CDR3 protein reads CASSRAGGVKDTQYF.

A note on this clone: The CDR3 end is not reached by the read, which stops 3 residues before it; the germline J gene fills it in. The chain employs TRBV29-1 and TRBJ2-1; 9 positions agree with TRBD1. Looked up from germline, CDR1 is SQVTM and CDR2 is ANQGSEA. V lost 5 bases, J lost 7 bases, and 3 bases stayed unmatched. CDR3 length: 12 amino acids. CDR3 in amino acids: CSVSGQGNEQFF. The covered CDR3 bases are TGCAGCGTTTCCGGACAGGGGAATGAG.

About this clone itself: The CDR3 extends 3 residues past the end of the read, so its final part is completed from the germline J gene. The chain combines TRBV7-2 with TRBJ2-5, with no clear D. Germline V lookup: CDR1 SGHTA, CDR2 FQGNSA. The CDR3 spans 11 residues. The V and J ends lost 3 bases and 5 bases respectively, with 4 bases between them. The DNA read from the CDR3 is TGTGCCAGCAGCTTTCGGGAGACC. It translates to CASSFRET. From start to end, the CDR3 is CASSFRETQYF. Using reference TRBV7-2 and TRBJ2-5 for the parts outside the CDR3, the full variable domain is GAGVSQSPSNKVTEKGKDVELRCDPISGHTALYWYRQSLGQGLEFLIYFQGNSAPDKSGLPSDRFSAERTGGSVSTLTIQRTQQEDSAVYLCASSFRETQYFGPGTRLLVL.

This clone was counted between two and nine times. This chain's CDR3 is CASSKLGQAGTEAFF. The sequenced part of the CDR3 DNA is TGTGCCAGCAGTAAGCTCGGTCAGGCGGGTACTGAA. The chain links TRBV6-2 or TRBV6-3 to TRBJ1-1; D remains unclear. The CDR3 goes on 3 residues after the read ends, and that part is filled in from the germline J gene. The CDR3 has 15 amino acids. Germline CDR1 MNHEY, CDR2 SVGEGT. The V gene lost 5 bases and the J gene lost 5 bases, with 18 bases spanning the gap.

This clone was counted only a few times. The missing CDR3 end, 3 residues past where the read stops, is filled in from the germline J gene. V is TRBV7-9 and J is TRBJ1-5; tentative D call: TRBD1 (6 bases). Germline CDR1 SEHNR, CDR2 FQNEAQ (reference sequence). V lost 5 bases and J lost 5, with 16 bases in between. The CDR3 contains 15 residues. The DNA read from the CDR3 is TGTGCCAGCAGCGGACGGGGCTCAGGGGATCAGCCC. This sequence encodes CASSGRGSGDQP. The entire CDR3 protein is CASSGRGSGDQPQHF.

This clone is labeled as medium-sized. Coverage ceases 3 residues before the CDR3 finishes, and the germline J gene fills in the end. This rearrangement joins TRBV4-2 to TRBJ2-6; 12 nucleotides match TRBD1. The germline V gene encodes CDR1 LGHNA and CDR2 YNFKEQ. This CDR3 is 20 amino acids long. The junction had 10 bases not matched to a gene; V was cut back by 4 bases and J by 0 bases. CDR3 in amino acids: CASSPRLGQGAFSGANVLTF. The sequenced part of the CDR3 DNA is TGTGCCAGCAGCCCCCGACTGGGACAGGGGGCTTTCTCTGGGGCCAACGTC.

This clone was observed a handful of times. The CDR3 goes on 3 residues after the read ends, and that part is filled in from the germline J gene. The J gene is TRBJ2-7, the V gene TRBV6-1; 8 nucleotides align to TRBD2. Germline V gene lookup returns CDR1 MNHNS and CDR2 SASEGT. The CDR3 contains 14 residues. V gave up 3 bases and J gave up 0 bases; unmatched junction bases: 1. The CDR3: CASSEAGGSYEQYF. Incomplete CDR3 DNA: TGTGCCAGCAGTGAGGCGGGGGGCTCCTACGAG.

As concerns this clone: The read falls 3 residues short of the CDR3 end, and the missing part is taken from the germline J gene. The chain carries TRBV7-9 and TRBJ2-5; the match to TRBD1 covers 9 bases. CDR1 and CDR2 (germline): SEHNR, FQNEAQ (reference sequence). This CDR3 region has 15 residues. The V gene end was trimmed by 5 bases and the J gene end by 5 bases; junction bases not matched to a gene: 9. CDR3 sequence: CASSHPDRGRETQYF. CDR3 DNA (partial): TGTGCCAGCAGCCATCCGGACAGGGGACGGGAGACC.

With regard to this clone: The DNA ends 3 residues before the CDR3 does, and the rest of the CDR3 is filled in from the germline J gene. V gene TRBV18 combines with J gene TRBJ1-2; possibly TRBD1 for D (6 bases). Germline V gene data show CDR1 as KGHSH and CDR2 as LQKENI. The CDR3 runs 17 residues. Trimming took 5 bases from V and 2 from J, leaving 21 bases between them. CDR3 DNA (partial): TGTGCCAGCTCAATCACGGAGCGGGGGCGGCGAAACTATGGC. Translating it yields CASSITERGRRNYG. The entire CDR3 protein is CASSITERGRRNYGYTF.

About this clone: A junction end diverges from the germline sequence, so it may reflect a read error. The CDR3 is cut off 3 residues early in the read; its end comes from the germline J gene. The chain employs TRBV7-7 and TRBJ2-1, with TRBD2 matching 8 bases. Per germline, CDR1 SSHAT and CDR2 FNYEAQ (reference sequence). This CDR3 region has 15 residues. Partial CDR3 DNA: TGTGCTAGCAGCTTAGGGACTAGTGGTGACAATGAG. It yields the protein CASSLGTSGDNE. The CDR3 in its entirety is CASSLGTSGDNEQFF.

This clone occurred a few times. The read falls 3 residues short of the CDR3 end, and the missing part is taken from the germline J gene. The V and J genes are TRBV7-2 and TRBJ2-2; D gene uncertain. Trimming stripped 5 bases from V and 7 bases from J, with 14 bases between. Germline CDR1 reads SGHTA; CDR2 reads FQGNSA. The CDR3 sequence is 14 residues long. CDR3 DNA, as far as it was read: TGTGCCAGCAGCCCACTAAGGAGCCGCGGGGAG. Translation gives CASSPLRSRGE. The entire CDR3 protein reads CASSPLRSRGELFF. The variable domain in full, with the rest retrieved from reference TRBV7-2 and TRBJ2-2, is GAGVSQSPSNKVTEKGKDVELRCDPISGHTALYWYRQSLGQGLEFLIYFQGNSAPDKSGLPSDRFSAERTGGSVSTLTIQRTQQEDSAVYLCASSPLRSRGELFFGEGSRLTVL.

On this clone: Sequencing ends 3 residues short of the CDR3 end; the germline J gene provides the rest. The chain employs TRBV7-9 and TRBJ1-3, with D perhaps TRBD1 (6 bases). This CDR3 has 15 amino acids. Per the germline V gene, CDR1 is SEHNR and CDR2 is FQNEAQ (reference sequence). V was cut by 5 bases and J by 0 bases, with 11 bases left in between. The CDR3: CASSPTGSSGNTIYF. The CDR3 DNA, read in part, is TGTGCCAGCAGCCCCACAGGGTCCTCTGGAAACACC.

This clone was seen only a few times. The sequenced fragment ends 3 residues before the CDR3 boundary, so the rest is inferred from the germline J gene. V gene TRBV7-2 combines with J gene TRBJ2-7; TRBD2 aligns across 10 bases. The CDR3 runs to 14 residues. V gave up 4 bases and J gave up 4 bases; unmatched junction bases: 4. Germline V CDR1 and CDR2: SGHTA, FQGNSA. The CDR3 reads CASSSSGGVYEQYF. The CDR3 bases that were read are TGTGCCAGCAGCTCCAGCGGGGGGGTGTACGAG.

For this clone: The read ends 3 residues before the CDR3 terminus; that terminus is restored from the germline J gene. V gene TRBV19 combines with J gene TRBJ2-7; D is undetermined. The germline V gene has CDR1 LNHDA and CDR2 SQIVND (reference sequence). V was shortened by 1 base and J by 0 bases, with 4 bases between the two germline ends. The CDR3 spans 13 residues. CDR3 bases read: TGTGCCAGTAGTATAGGTAGCTCCTACGAG. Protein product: CASSIGSSYE. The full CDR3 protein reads CASSIGSSYEQYF.

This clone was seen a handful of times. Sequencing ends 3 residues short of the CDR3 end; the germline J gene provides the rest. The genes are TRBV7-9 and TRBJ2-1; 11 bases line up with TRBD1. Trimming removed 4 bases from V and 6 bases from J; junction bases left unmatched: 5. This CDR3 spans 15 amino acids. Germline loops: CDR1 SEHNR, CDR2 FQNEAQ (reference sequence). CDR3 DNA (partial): TGTGCCAGCAGCTCGGACAGGGGGCGAATCAATGAG. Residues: CASSSDRGRINE. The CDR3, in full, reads CASSSDRGRINEQFF.

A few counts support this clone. This chain's CDR3 is CAWRGDSNEKLFF. CDR3 bases read: TGTGCCTGGAGAGGGGACAGCAATGAAAAA. The chain couples TRBV30 to TRBJ1-4; 7 positions agree with TRBD1. With the read ending 3 residues before the CDR3 end, the germline J gene is used to fill in that end. The CDR3 length is 13 residues. V lost 3 bases to trimming and J lost 5 bases; unmatched junction nucleotides: 3. CDR1 and CDR2 (germline): GTSNPN, SVGIG (reference sequence).

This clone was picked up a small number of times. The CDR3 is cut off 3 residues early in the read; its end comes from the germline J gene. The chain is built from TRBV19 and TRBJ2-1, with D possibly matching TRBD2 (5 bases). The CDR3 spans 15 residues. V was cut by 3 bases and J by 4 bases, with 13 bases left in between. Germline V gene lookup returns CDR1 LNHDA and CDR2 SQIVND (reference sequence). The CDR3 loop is CASSILPSGYNEQFF. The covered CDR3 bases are TGTGCCAGTAGTATCCTACCCTCGGGGTACAATGAG.